This entry describes one T cell receptor (beta chain). Its matching antigen is unknown. Time point meaning: cycle 4 day 1 (C4D1), after more than 5 weeks of nivolumab. Every patient was affected by relapse after autologous stem cell transplantation, while exposure to brentuximab vedotin was not uniform. The CDR3 contains 15 residues. CDR1 is SGHRS and CDR2 is YFSETQ in the germline V gene. V dropped 0 bases and J dropped 7; count of bases not matched to a gene: 6. The method was immunoSEQ multiplex PCR; TCRdb's version includes in-frame clones alone and lacks a portion of them. Of tens of thousands of clones listed, around 90% were seen once; the top ten hold approximately 13%. The data derive from a study of PD-1 blockade in classical Hodgkin lymphoma. Study information: Patients were administered nivolumab (3 mg/kg intravenously) every 2 weeks. Study-level findings and limits: Exclusion covered patients beginning nivolumab under 1 year post-ASCT. CD4+ TCR diversity, unlike CD8+, climbed significantly by C4D1.

The sequence was collected from a human donor with classical Hodgkin lymphoma. The chain has TRBV5-1 and TRBJ2-1, with 8 bases fitting TRBD2. The sequenced sample was peripheral blood mononuclear cells (PBMCs), obtained before the fourth cycle of nivolumab. CDR3 coding DNA: TGCGCCAGCAGCTTGGTCGCGGGAGGCGGGAATGAGCAGTTCTTC. Residues: CASSLVAGGGNEQFF.